This entry lists 23 T cell receptor beta chains sequenced from one sample in a study of T cells in women clearing cervical HPV infection. Clones were read by immunoSEQ multiplex PCR, and TCRdb kept only the in-frame ones, dropping some. The table counts 30,000 to 45,000 clones; around 3.9% lies in the top ten. Sequenced: blood buffy coat. The receptors stem from a woman aged 18 to 75 with a cervical HPV16 infection that either progressed to CIN3+ or cleared (not recorded which).

A note on this clone: The read terminates 3 residues before the CDR3 end, so the remaining end is supplied by the germline J gene. This chain joins TRBV29-1 and TRBJ1-1; D might be TRBD1 (6 bases). Trimming took off 6 bases at V and 5 bases at J, with 16 bases between the two ends. Per germline, CDR1 SQVTM and CDR2 ANQGSEA. The CDR3 runs to 13 residues. The sequenced part of the CDR3 DNA is TGCAGCGTCCGTACCTTGAGGGGGACTGAA. Its protein is CSVRTLRGTE. The CDR3 in full is CSVRTLRGTEAFF.

Remarks on this clone: The missing CDR3 end, 3 residues past where the read stops, is filled in from the germline J gene. The chain is built from TRBV12-5 and TRBJ2-7; maybe TRBD1 (6 bases). Germline V gene sequence: CDR1 LGHNT, CDR2 FRNRAP. The V gene lost 1 base and the J gene lost 2 bases, with 9 bases spanning the gap. CDR3 length: 14 residues. The sequenced part of the CDR3 DNA is TGTGCTAGTGGTTTGGGGACAGAAACCTACGAG. This translates into CASGLGTETYE. The CDR3, in full, reads CASGLGTETYEQYF.

On this clone itself: The CDR3 goes on 3 residues after the read ends, and that part is filled in from the germline J gene. The rearrangement links TRBV19 to TRBJ2-5, with TRBD1 matching 9 bases. Unmatched junction bases numbered 5, after V lost 8 bases and J lost 1 base. Per germline, CDR1 LNHDA and CDR2 SQIVND (reference sequence). The CDR3 loop spans 14 amino acids. The sequenced CDR3 bases are TGTGCCAGTCTAGGGACAGGGCCCCAAGAGACC. This encodes CASLGTGPQET. The whole CDR3 is CASLGTGPQETQYF.

Note on this clone: Sequencing ends 3 residues short of the CDR3 end; the germline J gene provides the rest. This chain links TRBV19 with TRBJ1-5; 9 positions agree with TRBD1. V shed 4 bases, J shed 7 bases, and the junction held 5 bases outside the gene matches. The CDR3 is 14 amino acids. Looked up from germline, CDR1 is LNHDA and CDR2 is SQIVND (reference sequence). CDR3 DNA, as far as it was read: TGTGCCAGTAGTACGACAGGGGGTGAGCAGCCC. Protein sequence: CASSTTGGEQP. The full CDR3 sequence reads CASSTTGGEQPQHF.

Points on this clone: The sequenced fragment ends 3 residues before the CDR3 boundary, so the rest is inferred from the germline J gene. V and J are TRBV3-1 (or the pseudogene TRBV3-2) and TRBJ2-7; 14 positions agree with TRBD2. In germline, CDR1 is LGHDT, CDR2 YNNKEL (reference sequence). The CDR3 consists of 18 residues. The V segment lost 4 bases and the J segment 1 base; nucleotides outside the gene matches: 9. The sequenced CDR3 bases are TGTGCCAGCAGCCGACGCGGGACTAGCGGGGGAGGTTCCTACGAG. Its translation: CASSRRGTSGGGSYE. The CDR3 in its entirety is CASSRRGTSGGGSYEQYF.

This CDR3 is CASRSTDSYGYTF. CDR3 bases read: TGTGCCAGCAGATCGACCGACAGTTATGGC. The chain links TRBV12-3 or TRBV12-4 to TRBJ1-2; D may be TRBD1 (5 bases). The CDR3 end is not reached by the read, which stops 3 residues before it; the germline J gene fills it in. This CDR3 region has 13 residues. The germline V and J ends were trimmed by 6 bases and 5 bases, with 13 bases remaining between them.

Concerning this clone itself: The read comes to an end 3 residues before the CDR3 does, leaving the germline J gene to fill in the end. The chain has TRBV2 and TRBJ2-7, with D possibly TRBD2 on 5 matching bases. CDR1 and CDR2 (germline): SNHLY, FYNNEI. Trimming took 4 bases from V and 1 from J, leaving 14 bases between them. There are 15 residues in the CDR3. CDR3 bases read: TGTGCCAGCAGTGGTCCTAGCCGCTCTTCCTACGAG. As protein: CASSGPSRSSYE. The whole CDR3 reads CASSGPSRSSYEQYF.

Note on this clone: With the read ending 3 residues before the CDR3 end, the germline J gene is used to fill in that end. The chain recombines TRBV5-1 with TRBJ1-1; D not resolved. Trimming took 0 bases from V and 3 from J, leaving 9 bases between them. CDR3 length: 14 residues. Germline CDR1 and CDR2: SGHRS and YFSETQ. CDR3 DNA (partial): TGCGCCAGCAGCTTGGAGGGTCGCGACACTGAA. Translated: CASSLEGRDTE. The entire CDR3 sequence reads CASSLEGRDTEAFF. Full variable domain (remainder filled in from reference TRBV5-1 and TRBJ1-1): KAGVTQTPRYLIKTRGQQVTLSCSPISGHRSVSWYQQTPGQGLQFLFEYFSETQRNKGNFPGRFSGRQFSNSRSEMNVSTLELGDSALYLCASSLEGRDTEAFFGQGTRLTVV.

To note about this clone: The read stops 3 residues short of the end of the CDR3; the missing end is completed from the germline J gene. The rearrangement joins TRBV11-2 to TRBJ1-4; D is possibly TRBD1 (6 bases). CDR3 length: 14 amino acids. Germline values: CDR1 SGHAT, CDR2 FQNNGV. With 6 bases removed from V and 2 bases from J, the gap between germline ends came to 10 bases. The part of the CDR3 DNA that was read is TGTGCCAGCAGTCTGGGGGCGACTAATGAAAAA. It codes for CASSLGATNEK. The whole CDR3 is CASSLGATNEKLFF.

Notes on this clone: Coverage ceases 3 residues before the CDR3 finishes, and the germline J gene fills in the end. This chain uses TRBV6-1 with TRBJ2-7; TRBD1 might be the D (6 bases). In germline, CDR1 is MNHNS, CDR2 SASEGT. Trimming cost V 0 bases and J 5 bases, with 17 bases left between them. This CDR3 contains 16 residues. The CDR3 reads CASSEAHGQGFDEQYF. The CDR3 DNA, read in part, is TGTGCCAGCAGTGAAGCGCACGGGCAGGGGTTTGACGAG.

Points on this clone: With the read ending 3 residues before the CDR3 end, the germline J gene is used to fill in that end. The rearrangement links TRBV7-9 to TRBJ2-2; weak D call: TRBD2 (6 bases). This CDR3 region has 15 residues. Germline CDR1 is SEHNR and CDR2 is FQNEAQ (reference sequence). The ends were cut back, 5 bases at V and 6 bases at J, with 16 bases in the middle. Incomplete CDR3 DNA: TGTGCCAGCAGCCCTCATGGAGGGCCGGCCGGGGAG. Amino acids: CASSPHGGPAGE. The complete CDR3 reads CASSPHGGPAGELFF.

A remark on this clone: The observed sequence ends 3 residues before the CDR3 terminus, with the missing tail filled in from the germline J gene. The chain employs TRBV2 and TRBJ1-1; D is ambiguous. The ends were cut back, 11 bases at V and 3 bases at J, with 13 bases in the middle. In germline, CDR1 is SNHLY, CDR2 FYNNEI. The length of the CDR3 is 12 residues. The sequenced CDR3 bases are TGTGCCCGCGGGGATGGGGACACTGAA. It specifies CARGDGDTE. The complete CDR3 reads CARGDGDTEAFF. Looking up the rest from reference TRBV2 and TRBJ1-1 gives the full variable domain: EPEVTQTPSHQVTQMGQEVILRCVPISNHLYFYWYRQILGQKVEFLVSFYNNEISEKSEIFDDQFSVERPDGSNFTLKIRSTKLEDSAMYFCARGDGDTEAFFGQGTRLTVV.

On this clone: With the read ending 3 residues before the CDR3 end, the germline J gene is used to fill in that end. The J gene is TRBJ2-7, the V gene TRBV20-1; D possibly corresponds to TRBD2 (6 bases). Trimming removed 0 bases from V and 2 bases from J, with 14 bases in between. CDR1 DFQATT and CDR2 SNEGSKA come from the germline V gene (reference sequence). The CDR3 has 15 residues. CDR3 DNA, as far as it was read: TGCAGTGCTAGAGAGGAGGGCCACCCCCCCTACGAG. Amino acid sequence: CSAREEGHPPYE. The whole CDR3 sequence reads CSAREEGHPPYEQYF.

Concerning this clone: The observed sequence ends 3 residues before the CDR3 terminus, with the missing tail filled in from the germline J gene. The genes are TRBV28 and TRBJ1-2; D might be TRBD1 (6 bases). Germline values: CDR1 MDHEN, CDR2 SYDVKM. The CDR3 is 15 amino acids. The ends were cut back, 5 bases at V and 6 bases at J, with 19 bases in the middle. Partial CDR3 DNA: TGTGCCAGCAGTCTGACAGGCTCGAGAAAGGATGGC. It yields the protein CASSLTGSRKDG. From start to end, the CDR3 is CASSLTGSRKDGYTF.

On this clone: With the read ending 3 residues before the CDR3 end, the germline J gene is used to fill in that end. The sample carries other DNA sequences with the same CDR3. The V and J genes are TRBV18 and TRBJ1-5; 7 positions agree with TRBD1. Germline trimming cut 0 bases from V and 7 bases from J; bases unmatched to any gene: 9. Germline V gene lookup returns CDR1 KGHSH and CDR2 LQKENI. This CDR3 is built from 16 residues. Incomplete CDR3 DNA: TGTGCCAGCTCACCACCAGGCAGGGGGTTCGACCAGCCC. Amino acid sequence: CASSPPGRGFDQP. The CDR3 in its entirety is CASSPPGRGFDQPQHF.

As to this clone: The read terminates 3 residues ahead of where the CDR3 ends, so the germline J gene completes it. At the DNA level, this CDR3 is encoded by other sequences in the same sample as well. This chain connects TRBV19 to TRBJ2-7, with 9 bases lining up with TRBD1. The V gene end was trimmed by 4 bases and the J gene end by 3 bases; junction bases not matched to a gene: 7. The CDR3 covers 15 residues. Germline CDR1 and CDR2: LNHDA and SQIVND (reference sequence). The CDR3 bases that were read are TGTGCCAGTAGTACCTCCGGGACAGGGAGCTACGAG. Encoded protein: CASSTSGTGSYE. The full CDR3 protein is CASSTSGTGSYEQYF.

With respect to this clone: The read finishes 3 residues shy of the CDR3 end, and the germline J gene is used to complete it. The rearrangement links TRBV20-1 to TRBJ1-2; D is perhaps TRBD1 (5 bases). Trimming shortened V by 3 bases and J by 7 bases, and 9 bases separated the two germline ends. The CDR3 extends over 11 amino acids. Germline V gene sequence: CDR1 DFQATT, CDR2 SNEGSKA (reference sequence). The CDR3 DNA, read in part, is TGCAGTGCTAGCTTAGGGGTTGGC. Encoded protein: CSASLGVG. The whole CDR3 sequence is CSASLGVGYTF.

Concerning this clone itself: The read ends 3 residues before the CDR3 terminus; that terminus is restored from the germline J gene. The gene calls are TRBV5-1 and TRBJ2-1; 14 bases are a match to TRBD2. Germline V lookup: CDR1 SGHRS, CDR2 YFSETQ. The CDR3 is 16 residues long. Trimming at V came to 4 bases and at J to 9 bases, leaving 9 bases not matched to a gene. Partial CDR3 DNA: TGCGCCAGCAGCCCCACCAGGACTAGCGGGAGGTCTGAG. It codes for CASSPTRTSGRSE. The entire CDR3 reads CASSPTRTSGRSEQFF. The whole variable domain, filled in from reference TRBV5-1 and TRBJ2-1, reads KAGVTQTPRYLIKTRGQQVTLSCSPISGHRSVSWYQQTPGQGLQFLFEYFSETQRNKGNFPGRFSGRQFSNSRSEMNVSTLELGDSALYLCASSPTRTSGRSEQFFGPGTRLTVL.

Worth noting for this clone: The read ends 3 residues shy of where the CDR3 ends; the end is completed using the germline J gene. The chain couples TRBV7-3 to TRBJ2-3, with a tentative D call TRBD2 (6 bases). Germline CDR1 SGHTA, CDR2 FQGTGA. CDR3 length: 15 residues. Trimming removed 1 base from V and 0 bases from J, with 8 bases in between. The CDR3 spells CASSLRDSSTDTQYF. The sequenced part of the CDR3 DNA is TGTGCCAGCAGCTTAAGGGACTCTAGCACAGATACG.

About this clone itself: With the read ending 3 residues before the CDR3 end, the germline J gene is used to fill in that end. The chain recombines TRBV28 with TRBJ2-3, with TRBD2 identical over 9 bases. Germline lookup yields CDR1 MDHEN and CDR2 SYDVKM. The CDR3 totals 16 residues. The ends lost 4 bases at V and 5 bases at J; junction bases unmatched: 10. The sequenced CDR3 bases are TGTGCCAGCAGTTCTGCTGGAGCGGGAGGAGAAGATACG. Amino acids: CASSSAGAGGEDT. The whole CDR3 sequence is CASSSAGAGGEDTQYF. The complete variable domain, with remaining parts taken from reference TRBV28 and TRBJ2-3, reads DVKVTQSSRYLVKRTGEKVFLECVQDMDHENMFWYRQDPGLGLRLIYFSYDVKMKEKGDIPEGYSVSREKKERFSLILESASTNQTSMYLCASSSAGAGGEDTQYFGPGTRLTVL.

Concerning this clone itself: The read halts 3 residues ahead of the CDR3 end, with the missing end drawn from the germline J gene. V usage is TRBV19 and J usage is TRBJ2-7; 7 nucleotides align to TRBD2. V trimming: 3 bases; J trimming: 4 bases; junction bases outside the gene matches: 9. Germline lookup yields CDR1 LNHDA and CDR2 SQIVND (reference sequence). CDR3 size: 15 residues. The part of the CDR3 DNA that was read is TGTGCCAGTAGTATGAGCGGGGTAGGGGTGTACGAG. Translation gives CASSMSGVGVYE. The entire CDR3 protein is CASSMSGVGVYEQYF.

Points on this clone: The CDR3 is cut off 3 residues early in the read; its end comes from the germline J gene. The J gene is TRBJ2-3, the V gene TRBV7-7; the D gene is possibly TRBD2 (5 bases). Between the trimmed V and J ends, which lost 2 bases and 6 bases, there was a span of 9 bases. In germline, CDR1 is SSHAT, CDR2 FNYEAQ (reference sequence). The CDR3 is 13 amino acids. CDR3 DNA (partial): TGTGCCAGCAGCTTACTTGAGGGTGATACG. This gives the protein CASSLLEGDT. The CDR3, in full, reads CASSLLEGDTQYF.

With respect to this clone: The read terminates 3 residues before the CDR3 end, so the remaining end is supplied by the germline J gene. The chain uses TRBV3-1 (or the pseudogene TRBV3-2) and TRBJ1-1; TRBD1 aligns across 10 bases. The CDR3 is 17 residues long. Trimming cost V 0 bases and J 0 bases; bases outside gene matches: 4. The germline V gene has CDR1 LGHDT and CDR2 YNNKEL (reference sequence). The CDR3 is CASSQDWTGGLNTEAFF. Partial CDR3 DNA: TGTGCCAGCAGCCAAGACTGGACAGGGGGACTGAACACTGAA.